Detailed here is one TCR beta chain. Its antigen is still unknown. The record originates from a study of yellow fever vaccine responses in identical twins. The study's findings and limits: Reportedly, twins' vaccine T cell responses looked partly convergent and partly personalized.

From germline, CDR1 is MGHRA and CDR2 YSYEKL. The J segment lost 7 bases and the V segment lost 0 bases, leaving 9 bases of the junction unmatched. CDR3 length: 16 amino acids. TCRdb re-called the RT-PCR reads with MiXCR, one entry per CDR3 protein. The table shows 650 to 800 distinct CDR3 sequences, with approximately 80% occurring only once. This receptor was identified in a female donor who received the yellow fever vaccine. The rearrangement joins TRBV4-1 to TRBJ2-1, with 7 bases that match TRBD2. The sequenced sample was T cells from blood (PBMCs), unsorted or a sorted subset (not recorded which), obtained before or after yellow fever vaccination (not recorded which). The chain's CDR3 is CASSQDPGLVMNEQFF. DNA for the CDR3: TGCGCCAGCAGCCAAGATCCAGGACTAGTTATGAATGAGCAGTTCTTC.